This paragraph covers one T cell receptor (beta chain) sequence. The specificity of this receptor is unknown. It has no much larger one-base neighbor in the sample; base qualities were not kept. The data belong to a study of T cell repertoires in cytomegalovirus infection (dated by TCRdb to between 2018 and 2020). Concerning the study at large: Donor HLA type was relevant to the analysis, because carriage of CMV infection together with the matching HLA type was indicated by public TCR beta signatures.

General conclusions and limits of the study: The ex vivo response was dominated by HLA-C-restricted CMV-specific TCR beta clonotypes, which also provided the single most frequent clonotype in two of eight donors. In both this cohort and an independent cohort of more than 350 donors, the cumulative frequency of public TCR beta family members distinguished carriers of CMV infection plus the relevant HLA type.

V ends up 5 bases short and J 2 bases short, with an unmatched junction base count of 7. Taken from cysteine to phenylalanine, the CDR3 has 16 residues. Only the CDR3 part of the read is kept: 48 bases, read in frame from the first base. Sequencing took place on an Illumina HiSeq 1500. TCRdb took the public reads, trimmed them with fastp at Q25, ran MiXCR for clone calling and kept in-frame beta chains. Duplicate CDR3 protein sequences are folded into a single record with the most common DNA and genes. This sample lists 250,000 to 300,000 distinct CDR3 sequences; 17% were detected once. Approximately 51% of the sample is held by the ten biggest clonotypes.

Sequencing was performed on CD8+ T cells from PBMCs. Recombination connected TRBV12-3 or TRBV12-4 to TRBJ2-2; a stretch of 8 junction bases matches TRBD2. The TCR was taken from a human donor in good health (CMV status not recorded). Some clones in this sample may be carry-over from other donors' samples. The DNA sequence is given as TGTGCCAGCAGTGAATTAGCGGGGATTAACACCGGGGAGCTGTTTTTT. The resulting protein is CASSELAGINTGELFF.